One and the same sample provided the 2 T cell receptor beta chains below, sequenced in a study of beta chain features in type 1 diabetes. Study conclusions and caveats: Researchers report that Type 1 diabetes patients had moderately but significantly shorter TCRB CDR3s across all four CD4+ subsets.

These receptors' targets are unknown. Expressed TCRB transcripts were sequenced after all isolated RNA was converted to cDNA. The repertoire was sequenced with immunoSEQ multiplex PCR; TCRdb's copy has only in-frame clones and lacks some. The data contain more than 100,000 clones, 16% of them seen just once; the ten biggest clones take up 2.3%. The sequenced sample was central memory CD4+ T cells from blood. The receptors were sampled from a man aged 25 to 40 with type 1 diabetes.

This clone was observed at least ten times. The V gene is TRBV30, the J gene TRBJ1-6; maybe TRBD1 (5 bases). Germline V gene data show CDR1 as GTSNPN and CDR2 as SVGIG (reference sequence). V shed 0 bases and J shed 8 bases, with 11 bases lying between them. This CDR3 is built from 14 residues. The DNA of the CDR3 is TGTGCCTGGAGTGTACTTTCGGGGGATTCACCCCTCCACTTT. Protein: CAWSVLSGDSPLHF. Full variable domain (outside the CDR3, taken from reference TRBV30 and TRBJ1-6): SQTIHQWPATLVQPVGSPLSLECTVEGTSNPNLYWYRQAAGRGLQLLFYSVGIGQISSEVPQNLSASRPQDRQFILSSKKLLLSDSGFYLCAWSVLSGDSPLHFGNGTRLTVT.

The chain uses TRBV7-2 and TRBJ2-3, with TRBD2 identical over 11 bases. Unmatched junction bases numbered 7, after V lost 5 bases and J lost 3 bases. The CDR3 runs 16 residues. CDR1 SGHTA and CDR2 FQGNSA come from the germline V gene. In DNA, the CDR3 is TGTGCCAGCAGCCCTCCGGGACTAGCGGATACAGATACGCAGTATTTT. Translated: CASSPPGLADTDTQYF.